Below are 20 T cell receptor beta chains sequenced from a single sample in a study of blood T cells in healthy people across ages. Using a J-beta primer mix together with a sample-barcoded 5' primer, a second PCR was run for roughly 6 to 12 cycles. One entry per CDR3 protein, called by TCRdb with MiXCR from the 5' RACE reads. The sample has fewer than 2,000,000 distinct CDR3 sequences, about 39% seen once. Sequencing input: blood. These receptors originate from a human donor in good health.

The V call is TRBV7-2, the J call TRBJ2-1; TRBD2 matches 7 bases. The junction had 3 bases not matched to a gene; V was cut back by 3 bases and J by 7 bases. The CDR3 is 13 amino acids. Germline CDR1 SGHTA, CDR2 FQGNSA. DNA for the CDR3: TGTGCCAGCAGCTTGACTAGCCGGAATGAGCAGTTCTTC. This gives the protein CASSLTSRNEQFF.

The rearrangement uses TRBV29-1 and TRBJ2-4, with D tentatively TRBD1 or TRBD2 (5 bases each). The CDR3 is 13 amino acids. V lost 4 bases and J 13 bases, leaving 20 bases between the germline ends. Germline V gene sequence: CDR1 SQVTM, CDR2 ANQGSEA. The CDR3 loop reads CSVGGTPYNGQYF. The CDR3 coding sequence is TGCAGCGTTGGAGGGACCCCGTACAATGGGCAGTACTTC. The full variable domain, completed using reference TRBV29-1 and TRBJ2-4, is SAVISQKPSRDICQRGTSLTIQCQVDSQVTMMFWYRQQPGQSLTLIATANQGSEATYESGFVIDKFPISRPNLTFSTLTVSNMSPEDSSIYLCSVGGTPYNGQYFGAGTRLSVL.

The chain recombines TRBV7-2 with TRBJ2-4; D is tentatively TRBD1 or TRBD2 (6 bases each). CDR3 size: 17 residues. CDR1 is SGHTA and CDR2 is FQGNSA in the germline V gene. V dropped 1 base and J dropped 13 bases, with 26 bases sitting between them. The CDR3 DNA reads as TGTGCCAGCAGCTTAGGCGGGGTTGGGGACACTCCATTTGAGCAGTACTTC. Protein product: CASSLGGVGDTPFEQYF.

CDR3 region: CASSERPSSYNEQFF. The CDR3, as DNA: TGTGCCAGCAGTGAAAGGCCAAGCTCCTACAATGAGCAGTTCTTC. V and J are TRBV6-1 and TRBJ2-1; D gene unclear. With 2 bases removed from V and 0 bases from J, the gap between germline ends came to 8 bases. This CDR3 is built from 15 residues. The germline V gene has CDR1 MNHNS and CDR2 SASEGT.

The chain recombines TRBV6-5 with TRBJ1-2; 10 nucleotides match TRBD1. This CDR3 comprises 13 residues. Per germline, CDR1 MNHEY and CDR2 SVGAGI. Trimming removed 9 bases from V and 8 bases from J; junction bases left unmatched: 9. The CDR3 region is CASCRTGGEGYTF. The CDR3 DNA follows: TGTGCCAGTTGTCGGACAGGGGGTGAAGGCTACACCTTC.

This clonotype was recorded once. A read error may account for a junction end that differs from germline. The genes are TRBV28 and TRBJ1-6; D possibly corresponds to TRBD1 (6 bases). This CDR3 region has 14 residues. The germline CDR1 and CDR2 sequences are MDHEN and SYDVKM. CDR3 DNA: TGTACCAGCAGCCGGACAGACGACTATTCACCCCTCCACTTT. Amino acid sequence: CTSSRTDDYSPLHF.

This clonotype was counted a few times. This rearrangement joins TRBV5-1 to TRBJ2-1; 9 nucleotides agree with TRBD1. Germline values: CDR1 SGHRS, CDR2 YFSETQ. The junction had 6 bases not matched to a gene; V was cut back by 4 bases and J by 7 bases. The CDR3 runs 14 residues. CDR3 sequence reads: CASSIQTGGNEQFF. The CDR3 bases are TGCGCCAGCAGCATCCAGACAGGGGGGAATGAGCAGTTCTTC.

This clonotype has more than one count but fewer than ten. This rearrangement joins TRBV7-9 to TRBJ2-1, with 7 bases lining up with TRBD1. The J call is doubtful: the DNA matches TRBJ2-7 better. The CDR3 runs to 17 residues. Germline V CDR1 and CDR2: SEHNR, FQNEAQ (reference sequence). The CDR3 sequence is CASSLAGTERIYNEQYF. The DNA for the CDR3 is TGTGCCAGCAGCTTAGCCGGGACAGAAAGAATATACAATGAGCAGTACTTC.

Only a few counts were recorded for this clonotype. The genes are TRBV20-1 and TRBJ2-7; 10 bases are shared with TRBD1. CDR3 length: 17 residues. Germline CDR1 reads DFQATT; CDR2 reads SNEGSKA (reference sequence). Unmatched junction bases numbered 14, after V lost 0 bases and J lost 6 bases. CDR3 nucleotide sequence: TGCAGTGCTAGAGATTATGCGTGGACAGGGGGGAATGGCGAGCAGTACTTC. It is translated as CSARDYAWTGGNGEQYF.

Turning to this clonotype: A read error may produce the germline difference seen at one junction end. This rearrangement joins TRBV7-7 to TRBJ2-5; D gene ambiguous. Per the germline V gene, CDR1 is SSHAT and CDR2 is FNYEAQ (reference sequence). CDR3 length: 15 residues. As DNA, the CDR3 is TGTGCTAGCAGCTTAGATGGCGGATCCCAAGAGACCCAGTACTTC. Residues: CASSLDGGSQETQYF.

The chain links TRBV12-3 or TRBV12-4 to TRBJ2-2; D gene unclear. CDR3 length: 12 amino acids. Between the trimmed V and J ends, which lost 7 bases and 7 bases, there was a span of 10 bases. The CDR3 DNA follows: TGTGCCAGCACCTTGAGAGGCGGGGAGCTGTTTTTT. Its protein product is CASTLRGGELFF.

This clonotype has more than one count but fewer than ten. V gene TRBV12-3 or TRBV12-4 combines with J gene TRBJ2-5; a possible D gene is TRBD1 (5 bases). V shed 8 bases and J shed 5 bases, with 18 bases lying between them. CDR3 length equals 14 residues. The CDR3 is CASGTGRAAETQYF. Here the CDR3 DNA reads TGTGCCAGCGGTACAGGCCGTGCGGCGGAGACCCAGTACTTC.

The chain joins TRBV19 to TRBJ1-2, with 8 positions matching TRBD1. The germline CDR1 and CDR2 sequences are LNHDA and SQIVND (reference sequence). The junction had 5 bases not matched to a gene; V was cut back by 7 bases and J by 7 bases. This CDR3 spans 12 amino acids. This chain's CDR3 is CASNRQGFGYTF. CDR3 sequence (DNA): TGTGCCAGTAACCGACAGGGGTTTGGCTACACCTTC.

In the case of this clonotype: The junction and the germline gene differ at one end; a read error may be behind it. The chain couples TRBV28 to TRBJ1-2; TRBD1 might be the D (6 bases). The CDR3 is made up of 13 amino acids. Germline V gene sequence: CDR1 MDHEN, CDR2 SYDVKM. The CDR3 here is CASGLGGIGGYTF. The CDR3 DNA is TGTGCCAGCGGTTTAGGGGGGATAGGTGGCTACACCTTC.

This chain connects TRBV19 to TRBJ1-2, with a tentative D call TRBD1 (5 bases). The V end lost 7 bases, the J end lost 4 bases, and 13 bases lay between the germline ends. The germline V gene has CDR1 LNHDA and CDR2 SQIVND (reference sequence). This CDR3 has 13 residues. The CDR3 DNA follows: TGTGCCAGTAAACTGGACAACTTCTATGGCTACACCTTC. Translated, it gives CASKLDNFYGYTF.

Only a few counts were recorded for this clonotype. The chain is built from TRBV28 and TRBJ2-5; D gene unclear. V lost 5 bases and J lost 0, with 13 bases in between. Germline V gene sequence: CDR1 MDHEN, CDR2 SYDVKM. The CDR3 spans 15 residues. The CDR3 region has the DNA TGTGCCAGCAGTGAGTCAACCTACTACCAAGAGACCCAGTACTTC. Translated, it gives CASSESTYYQETQYF.

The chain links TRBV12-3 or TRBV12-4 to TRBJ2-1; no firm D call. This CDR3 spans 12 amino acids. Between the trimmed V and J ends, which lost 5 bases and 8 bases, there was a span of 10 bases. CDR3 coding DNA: TGTGCCAGCAGTGGGAATTGGCATGAGCAGTTCTTC. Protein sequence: CASSGNWHEQFF.

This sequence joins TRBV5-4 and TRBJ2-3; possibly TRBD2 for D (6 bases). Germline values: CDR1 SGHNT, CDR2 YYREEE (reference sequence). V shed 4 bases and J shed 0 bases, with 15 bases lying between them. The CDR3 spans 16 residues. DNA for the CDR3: TGTGCCAGCAGCCTTAGCGGCGACCCTAGCACAGATACGCAGTATTTT. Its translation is CASSLSGDPSTDTQYF.

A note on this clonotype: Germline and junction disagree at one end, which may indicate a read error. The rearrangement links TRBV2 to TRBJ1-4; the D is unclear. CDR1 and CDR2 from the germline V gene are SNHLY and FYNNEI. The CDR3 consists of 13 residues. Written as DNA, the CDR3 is TGTGCCAGCGGTGAAGGGCAGTATGAAAAACTGTTTTTT. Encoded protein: CASGEGQYEKLFF.

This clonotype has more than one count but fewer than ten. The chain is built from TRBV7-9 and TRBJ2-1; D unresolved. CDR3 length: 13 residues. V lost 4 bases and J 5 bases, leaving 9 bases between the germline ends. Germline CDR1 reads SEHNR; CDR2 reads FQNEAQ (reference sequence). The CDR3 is CASSSPGHNEQFF. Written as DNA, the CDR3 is TGTGCCAGCAGCTCACCGGGCCACAATGAGCAGTTCTTC. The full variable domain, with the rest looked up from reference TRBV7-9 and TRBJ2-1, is DTGVSQNPRHKITKRGQNVTFRCDPISEHNRLYWYRQTLGQGPEFLTYFQNEAQLEKSRLLSDRFSAERPKGSFSTLEIQRTEQGDSAMYLCASSSPGHNEQFFGPGTRLTVL.